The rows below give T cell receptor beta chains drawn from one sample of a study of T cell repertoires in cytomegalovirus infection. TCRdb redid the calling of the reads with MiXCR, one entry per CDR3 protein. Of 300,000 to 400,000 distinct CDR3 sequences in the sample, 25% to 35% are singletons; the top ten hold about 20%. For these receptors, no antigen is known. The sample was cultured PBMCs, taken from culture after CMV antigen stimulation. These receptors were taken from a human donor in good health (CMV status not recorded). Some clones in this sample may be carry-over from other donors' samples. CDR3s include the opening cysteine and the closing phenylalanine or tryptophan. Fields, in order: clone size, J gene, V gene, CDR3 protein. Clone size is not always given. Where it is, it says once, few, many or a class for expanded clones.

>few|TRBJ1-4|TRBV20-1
CSAASGGVGEKLFF
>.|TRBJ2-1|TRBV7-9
CASSLVQGANEQFF
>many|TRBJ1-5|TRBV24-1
CATSDFGKQPQHF
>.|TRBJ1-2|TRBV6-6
CASRPPGTYGYTF
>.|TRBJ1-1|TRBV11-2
CASSPKGWGTEAFF
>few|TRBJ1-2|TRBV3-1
CASSQGGGRLRGNGYTF
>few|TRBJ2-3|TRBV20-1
CSAREGQGMRRASTDTQYF
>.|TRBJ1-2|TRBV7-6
CASSAGGNYGYTF
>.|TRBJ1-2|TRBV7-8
CASSLAGGWGGYTF
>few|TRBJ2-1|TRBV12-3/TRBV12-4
CASSFSGVDRGVETYNEQFF
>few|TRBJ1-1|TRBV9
CASSVTWGTEAFF
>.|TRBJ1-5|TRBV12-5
CASGTQIRDQPQHF
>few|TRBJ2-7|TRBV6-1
CASSEARHYEQYF
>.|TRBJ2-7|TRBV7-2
CASSLGWSGGSEQYF
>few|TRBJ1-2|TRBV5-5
CASSPSRDSFLGNGYTF
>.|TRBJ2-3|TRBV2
CASSEALGMAIAGRRGNTQYF
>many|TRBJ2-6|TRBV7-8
CASSSQGTGANVLTF
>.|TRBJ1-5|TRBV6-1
CASRVNYSNQPQHF
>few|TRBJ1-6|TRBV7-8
CASSPETLSSYNSPLHF
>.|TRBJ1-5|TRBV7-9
CASSPEISSNQPQHF
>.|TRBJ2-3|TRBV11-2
CASSTKGTDTQYF
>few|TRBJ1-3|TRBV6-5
CASISQGSGNTIYF
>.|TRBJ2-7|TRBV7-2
CASSLAGPFSYEQYF
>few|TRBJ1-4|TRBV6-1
CASSGRTSNEKLFF
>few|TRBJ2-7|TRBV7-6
CASSHTKTSGYEQYF
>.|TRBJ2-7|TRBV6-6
CASSDPGRSSYEQYF
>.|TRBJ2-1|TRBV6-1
CASRTLAGGLGEQFF